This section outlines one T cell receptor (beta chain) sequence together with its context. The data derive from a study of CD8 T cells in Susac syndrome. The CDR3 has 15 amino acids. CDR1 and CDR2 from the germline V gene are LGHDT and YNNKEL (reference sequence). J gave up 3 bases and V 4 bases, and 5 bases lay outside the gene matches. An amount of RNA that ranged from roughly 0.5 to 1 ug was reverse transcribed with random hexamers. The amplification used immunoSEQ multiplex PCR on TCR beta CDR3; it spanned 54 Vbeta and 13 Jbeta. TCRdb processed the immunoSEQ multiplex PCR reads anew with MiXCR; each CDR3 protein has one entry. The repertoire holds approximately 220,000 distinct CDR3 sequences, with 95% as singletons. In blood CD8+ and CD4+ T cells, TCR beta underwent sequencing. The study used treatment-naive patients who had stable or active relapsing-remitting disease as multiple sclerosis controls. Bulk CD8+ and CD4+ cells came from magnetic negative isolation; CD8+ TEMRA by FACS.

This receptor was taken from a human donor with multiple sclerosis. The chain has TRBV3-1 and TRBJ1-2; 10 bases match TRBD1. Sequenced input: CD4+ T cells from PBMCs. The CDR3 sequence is CASSPRDRGYYGYTF. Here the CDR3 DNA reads TGTGCCAGCAGCCCCCGGGACAGGGGATACTATGGCTACACCTTC.